This T cell receptor beta chain originates from a study of T cell responses to AZD1222 COVID-19 vaccine. As to this clone: What it binds is not known.

From germline, CDR1 is SEHNR and CDR2 FQNEAQ (reference sequence). The V end lost 4 bases, the J end lost 7 bases, and 11 bases lay between the germline ends. CDR3 size: 13 residues. General study points: With two AZD1222 doses given, Spike-specific TCR breadth and depth both rose. Researchers took repertoire samples only after the peak T cell response had come.

Sequencing used immunoSEQ multiplex PCR; TCRdb keeps in-frame clones, though not all of them. The table records 90,000 to 120,000 clones, approximately 90% of them present only once. The TCR was taken from an adult who received the AZD1222 COVID-19 vaccine. The chain couples TRBV7-9 to TRBJ2-1, with D possibly matching TRBD1 (5 bases). Here the sequenced sample was peripheral blood, taken 28 days after the second AZD1222 dose. CDR3 region: CASSSRQGNEQFF. As DNA, the CDR3 is TGTGCCAGCAGCTCTAGGCAGGGAAATGAGCAGTTCTTC.